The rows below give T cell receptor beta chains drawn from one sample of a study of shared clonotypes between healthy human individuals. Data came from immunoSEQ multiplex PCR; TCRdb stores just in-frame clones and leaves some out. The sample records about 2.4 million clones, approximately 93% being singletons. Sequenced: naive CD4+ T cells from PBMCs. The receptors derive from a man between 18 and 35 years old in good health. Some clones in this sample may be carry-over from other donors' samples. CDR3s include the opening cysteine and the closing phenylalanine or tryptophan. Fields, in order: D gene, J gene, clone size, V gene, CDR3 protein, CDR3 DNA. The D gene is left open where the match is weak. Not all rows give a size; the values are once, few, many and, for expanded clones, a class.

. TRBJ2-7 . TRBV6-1 CASMGISYEQYF TGTGCCAGCATGGGTATCTCCTACGAGCAGTACTTC
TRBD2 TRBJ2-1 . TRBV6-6 CACRGREVNEQFF TGTGCCTGCCGGGGACGGGAGGTCAATGAGCAGTTCTTC
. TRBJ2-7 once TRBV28 CASSLLGVERMEQYF TGTGCCAGCAGTTTATTGGGGGTCGAAAGAATGGAGCAGTACTTC
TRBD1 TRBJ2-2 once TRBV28 CASSTTDRLHTGELFF TGTGCCAGCAGTACAACGGACAGGTTGCATACCGGGGAGCTGTTTTTT
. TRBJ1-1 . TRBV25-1 CASRLHPNTEAFF TGTGCCAGCAGGTTACACCCAAACACTGAAGCTTTCTTT
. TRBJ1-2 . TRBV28 CASSFRGGPGYTF TGTGCCAGCAGTTTCCGGGGGGGGCCTGGCTACACCTTC
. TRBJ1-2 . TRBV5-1 CASSLVPGLYGYTF TGCGCCAGCAGCTTGGTTCCAGGGCTTTATGGCTACACCTTC
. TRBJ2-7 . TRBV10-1 CASKDHGGVYEQYF TGCGCCAGCAAGGACCACGGAGGGGTGTACGAGCAGTACTTC
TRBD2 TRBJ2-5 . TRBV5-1 CASSLGTAGGPYETQYF TGCGCCAGCAGCTTGGGAACGGCGGGAGGGCCTTATGAGACCCAGTACTTC
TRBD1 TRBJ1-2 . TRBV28 CASRPGQPYGYTF TGTGCCAGCAGACCGGGACAGCCCTATGGCTACACCTTC
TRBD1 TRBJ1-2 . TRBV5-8 CASSKGATNYGYTF TGTGCCAGCAGCAAGGGGGCTACTAACTATGGCTACACCTTC
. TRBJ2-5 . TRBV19 CASRALAEGETQYF TGTGCCAGTCGGGCCTTAGCGGAGGGGGAGACCCAGTACTTC
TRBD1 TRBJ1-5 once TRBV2 CASSVGQGFNQPQHF TGTGCCAGCAGCGTGGGACAGGGTTTCAATCAGCCCCAGCATTTT
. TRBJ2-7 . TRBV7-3 CASSLGQHYEQYF TGTGCCAGCAGCTTAGGACAGCACTACGAGCAGTACTTC
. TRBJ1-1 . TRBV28 CASILRTEAFF TGTGCCAGCATTCTCCGAACTGAAGCTTTCTTT
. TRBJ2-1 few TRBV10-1 CASSDNEQFF TGCGCCAGCAGTGACAATGAGCAGTTCTTC
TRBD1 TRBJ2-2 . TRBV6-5 CASRKTGANTGELFF TGTGCCAGCAGAAAGACAGGGGCGAACACCGGGGAGCTGTTTTTT
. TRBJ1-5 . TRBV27 CASSPISNQPQHF TGTGCCAGCAGTCCGATCTCTAATCAGCCCCAGCATTTT
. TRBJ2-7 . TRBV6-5 CASSYSTRGDEQYF TGTGCCAGCAGTTACTCGACCAGGGGTGACGAGCAGTACTTC
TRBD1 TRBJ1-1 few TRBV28 CASTGQGLTEAFF TGTGCCAGCACCGGACAGGGCCTCACTGAAGCTTTCTTT
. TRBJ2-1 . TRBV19 CASSIRRYNEQFF TGTGCCAGTAGTATACGGCGCTACAATGAGCAGTTCTTC
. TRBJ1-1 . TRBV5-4 CASSLEMRGKGAFF TGTGCCAGCAGCCTGGAAATGAGGGGAAAGGGTGCTTTCTTT
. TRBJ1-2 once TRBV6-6 CASRELGGAYGYTF TGTGCCAGCAGAGAACTTGGCGGGGCCTATGGCTACACCTTC
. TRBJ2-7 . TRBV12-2 CASRTLLTPPGHSPSYEQYF TGTGCAAGTCGCACCCTTTTAACCCCTCCGGGACACTCTCCCTCCTACGAGCAGTACTTC
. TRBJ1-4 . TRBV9 CASSVAGTNEKLFF TGTGCCAGCAGCGTTGCAGGGACTAATGAAAAACTGTTTTTT
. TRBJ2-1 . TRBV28 CASSFRAWQFF TGTGCCAGCAGTTTCAGAGCATGGCAGTTCTTC
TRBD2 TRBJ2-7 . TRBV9 CASSVEVSGSGEQYF TGTGCCAGCAGCGTAGAGGTTAGCGGGAGTGGCGAGCAGTACTTC
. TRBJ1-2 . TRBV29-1 CSVGRGPYGYTF TGCAGCGTTGGACGAGGGCCCTATGGCTACACCTTC
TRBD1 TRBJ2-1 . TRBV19 CASRDRGWNEQFF TGTGCCAGTAGGGACAGGGGTTGGAATGAGCAGTTCTTC
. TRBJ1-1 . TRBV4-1 CASSQVVNTEAFF TGCGCCAGCAGCCAAGTCGTGAACACTGAAGCTTTCTTT
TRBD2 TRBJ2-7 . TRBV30 CAWSQTLAGVSWEQYF TGTGCCTGGAGCCAAACACTAGCGGGAGTTTCTTGGGAGCAGTACTTC
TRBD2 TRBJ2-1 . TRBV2 CASSEDEAAGVDEQFF TGTGCCAGCAGTGAAGACGAGGCGGCGGGGGTCGATGAGCAGTTCTTC
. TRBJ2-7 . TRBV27 CASTTGVECEQYF TGTGCCAGCACCACGGGGGTGGAATGCGAGCAGTACTTC
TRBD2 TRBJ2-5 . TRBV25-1 CASSSTSGRAETQYF TGTGCCAGCTCGTCGACTAGCGGGAGGGCAGAGACCCAGTACTTC
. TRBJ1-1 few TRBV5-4 CASSETLGEAFF TGTGCCAGCAGCGAGACCCTGGGTGAAGCTTTCTTT
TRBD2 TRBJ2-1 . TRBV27 CASSLRWEGHNEQFF TGTGCCAGCAGTTTAAGGTGGGAGGGTCACAATGAGCAGTTCTTC
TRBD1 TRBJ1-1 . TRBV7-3 CASSPGGQGTTEAFF TGTGCCAGCAGCCCGGGCGGACAGGGGACCACTGAAGCTTTCTTT
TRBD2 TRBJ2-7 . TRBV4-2 CASSHQAGGTYEQYF TGTGCCAGCAGCCACCAAGCGGGAGGAACCTACGAGCAGTACTTC
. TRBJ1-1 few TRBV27 CASSLRATLNTEAFF TGTGCCAGCAGTTTACGAGCAACTTTGAACACTGAAGCTTTCTTT
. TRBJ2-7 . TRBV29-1 CSVTGWRVSYEQYF TGCAGCGTCACTGGCTGGCGAGTCTCCTACGAGCAGTACTTC
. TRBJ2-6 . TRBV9 CASSVNSGANVLTF TGTGCCAGCAGCGTTAACTCTGGGGCCAACGTCCTGACTTTC
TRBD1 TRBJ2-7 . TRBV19 CASSASGTGTGYEQYF TGTGCCAGTAGTGCATCCGGGACAGGGACAGGTTACGAGCAGTACTTC
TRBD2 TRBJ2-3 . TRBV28 CASRSWGTSGKDTQYF TGTGCCAGCAGGTCCTGGGGGACTAGCGGGAAAGATACGCAGTATTTT
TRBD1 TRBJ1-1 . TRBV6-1 CASTGQGGGAFF TGTGCCAGCACCGGACAGGGAGGGGGTGCTTTCTTT
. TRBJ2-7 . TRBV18 CASSPLSGGNEQYF TGTGCCAGCTCACCACTTTCAGGGGGGAACGAGCAGTACTTC
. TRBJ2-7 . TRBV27 CASKLLAGDPIYEQYF TGTGCCAGCAAATTGCTTGCGGGCGACCCGATCTACGAGCAGTACTTC
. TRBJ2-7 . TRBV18 CASSVDYSSYEQYF TGTGCCAGCTCAGTCGACTACTCCTCCTACGAGCAGTACTTC
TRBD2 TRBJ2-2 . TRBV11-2 CASSLAGGNTGELFF TGTGCCAGCAGCTTAGCGGGGGGAAACACCGGGGAGCTGTTTTTT
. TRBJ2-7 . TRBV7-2 CASSLLAREQYEQYF TGTGCCAGCAGCTTACTTGCGCGGGAACAATACGAGCAGTACTTC
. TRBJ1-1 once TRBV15 CATSRGYSGTEAFF TGTGCCACCAGCAGAGGATATTCGGGCACTGAAGCTTTCTTT
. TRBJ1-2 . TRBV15 CATSRLRSGNYGYTF TGTGCCACCAGCAGACTGAGGTCAGGGAACTATGGCTACACCTTC
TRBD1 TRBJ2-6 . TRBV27 CASSSTGVGGANVLTF TGTGCCAGCAGTTCAACAGGGGTAGGTGGGGCCAACGTCCTGACTTTC
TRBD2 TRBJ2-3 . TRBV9 CASSPSGGRTDTQYF TGTGCCAGCAGCCCGAGCGGGGGACGGACAGATACGCAGTATTTT
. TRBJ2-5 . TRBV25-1 CASSSEGGSETQYF TGTGCCAGCTCCAGTGAGGGGGGCTCGGAGACCCAGTACTTC
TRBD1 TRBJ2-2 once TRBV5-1 CASSFTPGQGSTGELFF TGCGCCAGCAGCTTTACCCCGGGACAGGGGAGCACCGGGGAGCTGTTTTTT